What follows describes a single T cell receptor beta chain. Its recognized antigen is unknown. Per-base quality was not reported, and no clone a single base away is much larger than it. This record comes from a study of blood T cell repertoires in COVID-19 (TCRdb year 2020). Regarding the research as a whole: The collaborator samples originated in the United States, Italy and Spain and spanned the acute and convalescent phases of COVID-19. The dataset comprised deeply sampled blood TCRbeta repertoires from subjects exposed to, actively infected with, or recovered from COVID-19. The repertoires were released in a freely available public database meant as a resource for research on the immune response to SARS-CoV-2. The material from the prospective study consisted of cDNA or gDNA derived from T cells, B-cell-depleted T cells, or PBMCs. Nearly every sample came with metadata listing a de-identified subject ID, COVID-19 status, age in years and sex. Where HLA class I and class II types were available, the types were taken from metadata supplied by the sample provider, not from assay-based typing. Samples came from the ongoing ImmuneRACE study (first 160 participants) plus 1,254 subjects from 6 global collaborators.

TCRbeta CDR3 regions were amplified from genomic DNA by means of the immunoSEQ Assay, a bias-controlled multiplex PCR. Per the source publication's procedure: The number of nucleated cells in each sample was estimated from the amplification of reference gene primers within the assay. To quantify the absolute abundance of each unique TCRbeta CDR3 rearrangement, sequence reads were collapsed and filtered. Productive Simpson clonality was computed per sample as the square root of Simpson's diversity index over productive rearrangements. TCRdb stores this immuneACCESS table with in-frame sequences only. Part of the clones is absent; in the studies checked, under half of the shortfall reflects unresolved V genes, and no reason is known for the rest. The V and J calls and the clone size are those of that table, but D and trimming were determined from the DNA. The sample records about 230,000 clones, 83% of which are singletons. In total, the top ten clones hold roughly 5.8% of the sample.

Clipping removes 1 base from V and 6 bases from J, with 8 as the unmatched junction base count. For CDR1 and CDR2, the germline V gene lists SGHAT and FQNNGV. Including cysteine and phenylalanine, the CDR3 has 17 amino acids. Just the 51-base CDR3 DNA is kept, in frame starting at base 1. The research as a whole found: The amount of clinical and demographic metadata varied by source and participant and was provided uncurated.

The collaborating institutions used their own protocols to collect whole blood in K2EDTA tubes. For TCRbeta analysis, collaborator samples were shipped as frozen whole blood, as isolated PBMCs, or as DNA extracted from either sample type. The V and J segments used are TRBV11-2 and TRBJ1-6; TRBD1 aligns with 8 central bases. Sequenced: peripheral blood. This sequence originates from a man of 80 years or more with acute or convalescent COVID-19. For the CDR3, the sequence is CASSLGGAGGSNSPLHF. Here is the DNA: TGTGCCAGCAGCTTAGGGGGGGCAGGGGGCAGTAATTCACCCCTCCACTTT.